This entry lists 26 T cell receptor beta chains sequenced from one sample in a study of T cell repertoires in cytomegalovirus infection. What these receptors recognize is not known. TCRdb used MiXCR to reprocess the reads, holding one entry per CDR3 protein. The sample records roughly 990,000 distinct CDR3 sequences, less than 35% being singletons. The specimen comprised cultured CD8+ T cells from PBMCs, sampled from culture after CMV antigen stimulation. These receptors originate from a human donor in good health (CMV status not recorded). Some clones in this sample may be carry-over from other donors' samples.

J is TRBJ2-1 and V is TRBV19; no definite D call. CDR1 is LNHDA, CDR2 SQIVND, per germline (reference sequence). The CDR3 covers 15 residues. V was trimmed by 5 bases and J by 0 bases, leaving 11 bases between them. The CDR3 region has the DNA TGTGCCAGTAGTGTAACCATCAGCTCCTACAATGAGCAGTTCTTC. This gives the protein CASSVTISSYNEQFF.

This clonotype was counted between two and nine times. The chain has TRBV27 and TRBJ2-7, with D perhaps TRBD1 or TRBD2 (7 bases each). Trimming shortened V by 3 bases and J by 2 bases, and 14 bases separated the two germline ends. Germline V gene sequence: CDR1 MNHEY, CDR2 SMNVEV (reference sequence). The CDR3 spans 15 residues. The CDR3 protein is CASSLGGGAAYEQYF. The DNA for the CDR3 is TGTGCCAGCAGTTTGGGAGGGGGCGCGGCCTACGAGCAGTACTTC.

The rearrangement uses TRBV6-2 or TRBV6-3 and TRBJ2-7; 8 bases map to TRBD1. Germline V gene data show CDR1 as MNHEY and CDR2 as SVGEGT. The J segment lost 6 bases and the V segment lost 2 bases, leaving 9 bases of the junction unmatched. This CDR3 has 15 residues. CDR3 amino acids: CASSYPPTGVGEQYV. The CDR3 DNA sequence: TGTGCCAGCAGTTACCCCCCGACAGGGGTGGGCGAGCAGTACGTC.

J is TRBJ1-1 and V is TRBV7-9, with a tentative D call TRBD1 (6 bases). The V end lost 5 bases, the J end lost 1 base, and 14 bases lay between the germline ends. The CDR3 runs 15 residues. CDR1 and CDR2 from the germline V gene are SEHNR and FQNEAQ (reference sequence). CDR3 in DNA: TGTGCCAGCAGCACCCATCGGGGGGCGAACACTGAAGCTTTCTTT. This encodes CASSTHRGANTEAFF. Full variable domain (remainder filled in from reference TRBV7-9 and TRBJ1-1): DTGVSQNPRHKITKRGQNVTFRCDPISEHNRLYWYRQTLGQGPEFLTYFQNEAQLEKSRLLSDRFSAERPKGSFSTLEIQRTEQGDSAMYLCASSTHRGANTEAFFGQGTRLTVV.

The chain employs TRBV6-1 and TRBJ2-3; weak D call: TRBD1 (6 bases). Germline values: CDR1 MNHNS, CDR2 SASEGT. Between the trimmed V and J ends, which lost 0 bases and 2 bases, there was a span of 15 bases. This CDR3 is 17 amino acids long. The CDR3 DNA is TGTGCCAGCAGTGAAGCTTCCCTCTGGGACAACACAGATACGCAGTATTTT. This codes for CASSEASLWDNTDTQYF.

The J gene is TRBJ1-4, the V gene TRBV29-1, with 7 bases that match TRBD1. Germline V gives CDR1 SQVTM, CDR2 ANQGSEA. This CDR3 spans 16 amino acids. V lost 6 bases to trimming and J lost 0 bases; unmatched junction nucleotides: 10. CDR3 sequence reads: CSVGQERSATNEKLFF. CDR3 DNA: TGCAGCGTAGGACAGGAGAGATCTGCAACTAATGAAAAACTGTTTTTT.

The chain couples TRBV7-9 to TRBJ2-7, with D tentatively TRBD2 (6 bases). Trimming cost V 6 bases and J 7 bases, with 25 bases left between them. The germline CDR1 and CDR2 sequences are SEHNR and FQNEAQ (reference sequence). This CDR3 contains 16 residues. The CDR3 sequence is CASSSQTGTRRFEQYF. CDR3 coding DNA: TGTGCCAGCAGTTCACAGACCGGGACTCGACGATTTGAGCAGTACTTC.

This clonotype came up a few times. The rearrangement links TRBV20-1 to TRBJ2-3; tentatively, D is TRBD2 (7 bases). The germline V gene has CDR1 DFQATT and CDR2 SNEGSKA (reference sequence). Trimming stripped 2 bases from V and 8 bases from J, with 23 bases between. This CDR3 is built from 16 residues. CDR3 region: CSARSGKGGELGTQYF. CDR3 in DNA: TGCAGTGCTAGAAGCGGGAAGGGGGGGGAGTTAGGTACGCAGTATTTT.

A remark on this clonotype: One end of the junction is discordant with germline, which a read error may explain. The CDR3 loop reads CATEGTDTQYF. The CDR3 DNA sequence: TGCGCCACCGAGGGGACAGATACGCAGTATTTT. The chain links TRBV2 to TRBJ2-3; tentatively, D is TRBD1 or TRBD2 (5 bases each). From germline, CDR1 is SNHLY and CDR2 FYNNEI. CDR3 length: 11 amino acids.

The genes are TRBV4-1 and TRBJ1-5; weak D call: TRBD1 (6 bases). Germline-derived CDR1 and CDR2 are MGHRA and YSYEKL. Deletions cut 0 bases from V and 2 bases from J, with 11 bases between. CDR3 length equals 16 residues. In nucleotides, the CDR3 is TGCGCCAGCAGCCAAGAATACAGGGATGGCAATCAGCCCCAGCATTTT. It yields the protein CASSQEYRDGNQPQHF.

As to this clonotype: One end of the junction does not line up with germline, which may come from a read error. The chain joins TRBV9 to TRBJ2-5, with no clear D. The CDR3 is 12 residues long. Germline V gene sequence: CDR1 SGDLS, CDR2 YYNGEE. CDR3 loop: CASSVDHETQYF. In DNA, the CDR3 is TGTGCCAGCAGCGTAGACCACGAGACCCAGTACTTC.

This clonotype was observed a handful of times. The V call is TRBV7-8, the J call TRBJ2-2, with D maybe TRBD2 (5 bases). Germline CDR1 and CDR2: SGHVS and FQNEAQ. Trimming cost V 4 bases and J 0 bases, with 15 bases left between them. There are 17 residues in the CDR3. DNA for the CDR3: TGTGCCAGCAGCTCCCCGGGGAAGCCCCCGAACACCGGGGAGCTGTTTTTT. This codes for CASSSPGKPPNTGELFF.

V and J are TRBV20-1 and TRBJ2-1; 7 bases fit TRBD1. V gave up 3 bases and J gave up 8 bases; unmatched junction bases: 4. Germline V lookup: CDR1 DFQATT, CDR2 SNEGSKA (reference sequence). The CDR3 is made up of 12 amino acids. The CDR3 DNA sequence: TGCAGTGCTAGGGTCGGGACAGATGAGCAGTTCTTC. Its translation: CSARVGTDEQFF.

This clonotype was counted a single time. The junction differs from germline at one of its ends, possibly a read error. The rearrangement uses TRBV11-2 and TRBJ2-3; TRBD2 matches 14 bases. CDR3 length: 15 residues. Germline V gene data show CDR1 as SGHAT and CDR2 as FQNNGV. CDR3 amino acids: CVSSPATSGGVTQYF. The CDR3 bases are TGTGTCAGCAGCCCCGCGACTAGCGGGGGGGTAACGCAGTATTTT.

This clonotype was seen more than once but under ten times. V gene TRBV27 combines with J gene TRBJ1-1; D perhaps matches TRBD1 (5 bases). The germline V gene encodes CDR1 MNHEY and CDR2 SMNVEV (reference sequence). CDR3 length: 15 amino acids. Between the trimmed V and J ends, which lost 0 bases and 5 bases, there was a span of 13 bases. CDR3 protein: CASSLSGVGGTEAFF. For the CDR3, the DNA is TGTGCCAGCAGTTTATCAGGGGTGGGAGGAACTGAAGCTTTCTTT.

The rearrangement links TRBV27 to TRBJ1-2, with D maybe TRBD1 (5 bases). CDR1 and CDR2 from the germline V gene are MNHEY and SMNVEV (reference sequence). This CDR3 is built from 13 residues. V shed 6 bases and J shed 8 bases, with 16 bases lying between them. The CDR3 is CASRGGSGHGYTF. CDR3 nucleotide sequence: TGTGCCAGCAGGGGGGGGTCGGGGCACGGCTACACCTTC.

This clonotype was detected many times. The genes are TRBV6-2 or TRBV6-3 and TRBJ2-3, with D possibly being TRBD2 (9 bases). V lost 8 bases, J lost 6 bases, and 18 bases lay in between. Germline CDR1 reads MNHEY; CDR2 reads SVGEGT. The CDR3 is made up of 14 amino acids. The CDR3 reads CASSGGGDRDTQYF. In DNA form, the CDR3 reads TGTGCCAGCTCCGGCGGGGGGGACAGGGATACGCAGTATTTT.

This clonotype was recorded at least ten times. In DNA form, the CDR3 reads TGTGCCAGCAGTCGGTACTCCTACAATGAGCAGTTCTTC. It codes for CASSRYSYNEQFF. The chain has TRBV28 and TRBJ2-1; D is uncertain. V lost 5 bases and J lost 0, with 5 bases in between. Germline V gives CDR1 MDHEN, CDR2 SYDVKM. The CDR3 has 13 residues.

This clonotype showed up just a few times. V usage is TRBV5-5 and J usage is TRBJ1-5; possibly TRBD1 for D (5 bases). V lost 4 bases to trimming and J lost 7 bases, with 12 bases between them. Per germline, CDR1 SGHKS and CDR2 YYEKEE (reference sequence). This CDR3 is 13 amino acids long. The CDR3 bases are TGTGCCAGCAGCCGGGGGAATGGGCAGCCCCAGCATTTT. It encodes CASSRGNGQPQHF.

The chain employs TRBV27 and TRBJ2-7; D might be TRBD2 (7 bases). This CDR3 has 17 residues. Trimming took 0 bases from V and 4 from J, leaving 19 bases between them. CDR1 is MNHEY and CDR2 is SMNVEV in the germline V gene (reference sequence). The CDR3 loop reads CASSLSGGRGAPYEQYF. Written as DNA, the CDR3 is TGTGCCAGCAGTTTATCGGGGGGGAGGGGGGCTCCTTACGAGCAGTACTTC.

This clonotype has at least ten counts. The chain joins TRBV7-9 to TRBJ1-5; weak D call: TRBD1 (6 bases). This CDR3 has 14 amino acids. The germline V gene has CDR1 SEHNR and CDR2 FQNEAQ (reference sequence). V was pared by 4 bases and J by 3 bases, with 10 bases between. The CDR3 reads CASSSDRLNQPQHF. The CDR3 bases are TGTGCCAGCAGCTCTGACAGGCTCAATCAGCCCCAGCATTTT.

J is TRBJ2-3 and V is TRBV2; a possible D gene is TRBD2 (5 bases). CDR3 length: 17 residues. In germline, CDR1 is SNHLY, CDR2 FYNNEI. Deletions cut 8 bases from V and 6 bases from J, with 27 bases between. CDR3 amino acids: CASCSSPRGKGWDTQYF. The CDR3 DNA follows: TGTGCCAGCTGCTCTAGTCCTCGGGGAAAGGGTTGGGATACGCAGTATTTT.

The chain couples TRBV9 to TRBJ2-1; either TRBD1 or TRBD2 may fit D (5 bases each). Germline values: CDR1 SGDLS, CDR2 YYNGEE. The V end was cut by 2 bases, the J end by 7 bases, with 16 bases between. The CDR3 is made up of 15 amino acids. The CDR3 spells CASSVLRGLGNEQFF. The DNA for the CDR3 is TGTGCCAGCAGCGTGCTTCGGGGCCTAGGAAATGAGCAGTTCTTC.

The table lists this clonotype with many counts. V and J are TRBV12-3 or TRBV12-4 and TRBJ1-2; possible D gene TRBD1, 5 bases. V was shortened by 3 bases and J by 8 bases, with 13 bases between the two germline ends. The CDR3 covers 13 residues. This CDR3 is CASSFSSREGYTF. In DNA, the CDR3 is TGTGCCAGCAGTTTTAGCAGCAGGGAGGGCTACACCTTC.

The DNA for the CDR3 is TGTGCCAGCAGACTAACCCTAGCTGCCTACGAGCAGTACGTC. This gives the protein CASRLTLAAYEQYV. V gene TRBV28 combines with J gene TRBJ2-7; D may be TRBD2 (5 bases). V shed 6 bases and J shed 2 bases, with 14 bases lying between them. This CDR3 spans 14 amino acids. Per germline, CDR1 MDHEN and CDR2 SYDVKM.

This clonotype has a count of ten or more. J is TRBJ2-1 and V is TRBV11-2; TRBD1 agrees at 10 bases. Germline trimming cut 5 bases from V and 4 bases from J; bases unmatched to any gene: 8. Per germline, CDR1 SGHAT and CDR2 FQNNGV. The CDR3 totals 16 residues. The CDR3 spells CASSTAGTGVYNEQFF. CDR3 coding DNA: TGTGCCAGCAGCACCGCCGGGACAGGGGTATACAATGAGCAGTTCTTC.